Shown below are 15 T cell receptor beta chains from a single sample sequenced in a study of T cells after yellow fever vaccination. Via MiXCR, TCRdb re-called the 5' RACE reads, giving one row per CDR3 protein. In the table there are 120,000 or so distinct CDR3 sequences, approximately 8.4% of which are singletons. The input for sequencing was CD8+ T cells sorted from PBMCs, taken on the day of the yellow fever booster vaccination. The receptors originated from a man aged 18-30 years who received the YFV17D yellow fever vaccine.

This chain uses TRBV7-3 with TRBJ2-1; possible D gene TRBD2, 5 bases. Deletions cut 4 bases from V and 5 bases from J, with 9 bases between. The CDR3 length is 13 residues. Germline lookup yields CDR1 SGHTA and CDR2 FQGTGA. CDR3 bases: TGTGCCAGCAGCTCTGGACTGGACAATGAGCAGTTCTTC. Amino acid sequence: CASSSGLDNEQFF.

The chain joins TRBV2 to TRBJ2-3; TRBD1 agrees at 8 bases. J was trimmed by 2 bases and V by 6 bases; bases with no gene match: 10. The length of the CDR3 is 16 residues. Germline V gene data show CDR1 as SNHLY and CDR2 as FYNNEI. The chain's CDR3 is CASRGAGQGYTDTQYF. The CDR3 DNA is TGTGCCAGCAGGGGCGCCGGACAGGGATACACAGATACGCAGTATTTT.

V is TRBV3-1 and J is TRBJ2-1; D is uncertain. The CDR3 is 12 residues long. Germline CDR1 is LGHDT and CDR2 is YNNKEL (reference sequence). V was trimmed by 2 bases and J by 6 bases, leaving 5 bases between them. The CDR3 region has the DNA TGTGCCAGCAGCCAAAGTGGCAATGAGCAGTTCTTC. Translation: CASSQSGNEQFF.

The CDR3 DNA reads TGTGCCAGCATTAAAGACTCTGGGGCCAACGTCCTGACTTTC. Translated: CASIKDSGANVLTF. The rearrangement uses TRBV12-3 or TRBV12-4 and TRBJ2-6; D not certain. Trimming removed 7 bases at V and 0 bases at J, with 7 bases between. CDR3 size: 14 residues.

Only a few counts were recorded for this clonotype. The chain combines TRBV20-1 with TRBJ2-5, with D perhaps TRBD2 (7 bases). The CDR3 has 14 amino acids. In germline, CDR1 is DFQATT, CDR2 SNEGSKA (reference sequence). V lost 1 base to trimming and J lost 5 bases, with 14 bases between them. The CDR3 region is CSARVRGPGETQYF. As DNA, the CDR3 is TGCAGTGCTAGAGTGCGGGGGCCGGGGGAGACCCAGTACTTC.

This chain connects TRBV5-5 to TRBJ2-1, with no clear D. V lost 0 bases, J lost 9 bases, and 16 bases lay in between. The CDR3 spans 15 residues. Germline CDR1 SGHKS, CDR2 YYEKEE (reference sequence). The CDR3 spells CASSLGWKLSGEQFF. The CDR3 coding sequence is TGTGCCAGCAGCTTGGGTTGGAAGCTCTCGGGTGAGCAGTTCTTC.

Ten or more counts support this clonotype. The rearrangement links TRBV29-1 to TRBJ2-3; D not certain. The germline gives CDR1 SQVTM, CDR2 ANQGSEA. The CDR3 has 14 residues. The germline V and J ends were trimmed by 3 bases and 3 bases, with 13 bases remaining between them. CDR3: CSVEEFRETDTQYF. In DNA, the CDR3 is TGCAGCGTTGAGGAGTTCAGAGAGACAGATACGCAGTATTTT.

This clonotype was seen more than once but under ten times. V is TRBV27 and J is TRBJ1-5; D gene ambiguous. The V and J ends lost 8 bases and 0 bases respectively, with 14 bases between them. CDR3 size: 15 residues. CDR1 is MNHEY, CDR2 SMNVEV, per germline (reference sequence). CDR3 amino acids: CASAEIQHSNQPQHF. The DNA of the CDR3 is TGTGCCAGCGCTGAAATACAGCATAGCAATCAGCCCCAGCATTTT.

A few counts support this clonotype. The chain carries TRBV7-2 and TRBJ1-1; D is uncertain. CDR3 size: 14 residues. Between the trimmed V and J ends, which lost 4 bases and 0 bases, there was a span of 9 bases. CDR1 is SGHTA and CDR2 is FQGNSA in the germline V gene. The CDR3 DNA reads as TGTGCCAGCAGCTCCGGACTCATGAACACTGAAGCTTTCTTT. Its translation: CASSSGLMNTEAFF.

The chain recombines TRBV20-1 with TRBJ2-1, with TRBD2 matching over 10 bases. Germline loops: CDR1 DFQATT, CDR2 SNEGSKA (reference sequence). The CDR3 extends over 16 amino acids. Trimming took 4 bases from V and 4 from J; bases not matched to a gene: 10. The CDR3 DNA is TGCAGTGCTACGGAGCTAGCGGGAGTTTCGTACAATGAGCAGTTCTTC. Translation: CSATELAGVSYNEQFF.

The V and J genes are TRBV4-2 and TRBJ1-5, with a tentative D call TRBD1 (6 bases). The CDR3 is 18 residues long. Germline assignment: CDR1 LGHNA and CDR2 YNFKEQ. The ends were cut back, 0 bases at V and 0 bases at J, with 15 bases in the middle. CDR3 DNA sequence: TGTGCCAGCAGCCAAGATGGCCGAGACAGGCCTAGCAATCAGCCCCAGCATTTT. Translation: CASSQDGRDRPSNQPQHF.

The chain carries TRBV12-5 and TRBJ2-1; TRBD1 agrees at 9 bases. The junction had 2 bases not matched to a gene; V was cut back by 1 base and J by 4 bases. CDR1 is LGHNT and CDR2 is FRNRAP in the germline V gene. The CDR3 contains 15 residues. The CDR3: CASGLGTGVYNEQFF. Written as DNA, the CDR3 is TGTGCTAGTGGTTTGGGGACAGGGGTTTACAATGAGCAGTTCTTC.

This chain uses TRBV6-1 with TRBJ1-5; D might be TRBD1 (5 bases). The ends were cut back, 6 bases at V and 3 bases at J, with 18 bases in the middle. Germline CDR1 is MNHNS and CDR2 is SASEGT. The CDR3 has 16 residues. The CDR3 region is CASRDMLGVDNQPQHF. CDR3 in DNA: TGTGCCAGCAGAGATATGCTGGGGGTTGACAATCAGCCCCAGCATTTT.

This clonotype was seen repeatedly, ten times or more. V and J are TRBV19 and TRBJ2-5, with D maybe TRBD1 (6 bases). This CDR3 has 15 amino acids. With 7 bases removed from V and 5 bases from J, the gap between germline ends came to 20 bases. CDR1 is LNHDA and CDR2 is SQIVND in the germline V gene (reference sequence). The CDR3 protein is CASTHGTPPRETQYF. The DNA for the CDR3 is TGTGCCAGTACGCATGGGACACCGCCCCGGGAGACCCAGTACTTC.

The rearrangement joins TRBV29-1 to TRBJ2-7; no definite D call. Germline CDR1 is SQVTM and CDR2 is ANQGSEA. Trimming removed 4 bases from V and 3 bases from J, with 4 bases in between. The CDR3 covers 10 residues. CDR3 sequence (DNA): TGCAGCGTTGGGATCTACGAGCAGTACGTC. Its protein product is CSVGIYEQYV.